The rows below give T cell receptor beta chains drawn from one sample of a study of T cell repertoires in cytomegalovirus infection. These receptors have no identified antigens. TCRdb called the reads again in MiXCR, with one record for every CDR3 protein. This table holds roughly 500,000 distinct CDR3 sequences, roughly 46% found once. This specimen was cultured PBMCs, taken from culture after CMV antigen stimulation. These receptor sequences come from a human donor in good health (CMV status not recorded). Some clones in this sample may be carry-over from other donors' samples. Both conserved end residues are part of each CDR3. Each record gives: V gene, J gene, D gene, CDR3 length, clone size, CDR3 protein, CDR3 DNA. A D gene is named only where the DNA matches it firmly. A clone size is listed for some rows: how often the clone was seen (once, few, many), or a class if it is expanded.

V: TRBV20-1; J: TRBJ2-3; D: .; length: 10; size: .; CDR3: CSAGTDTQYF; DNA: TGCAGTGCTGGAACAGATACGCAGTATTTT
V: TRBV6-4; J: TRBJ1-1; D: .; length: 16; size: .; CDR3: CARTYEGTGNNTEAFF; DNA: TGTGCCAGGACATACGAAGGAACAGGGAATAACACTGAAGCTTTCTTT
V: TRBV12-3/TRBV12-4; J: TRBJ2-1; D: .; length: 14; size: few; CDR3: CASSLWNSGDEQFF; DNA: TGTGCCAGCAGTTTATGGAATTCCGGCGATGAGCAGTTCTTC
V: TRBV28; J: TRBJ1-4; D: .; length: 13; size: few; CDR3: CASIAVTNEKLFF; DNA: TGTGCCAGCATCGCCGTGACTAATGAAAAACTGTTTTTT
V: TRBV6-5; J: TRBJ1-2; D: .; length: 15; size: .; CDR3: CASSYSGLSHYGYTF; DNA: TGTGCCAGCAGTTACTCTGGCCTATCCCACTATGGCTACACCTTC
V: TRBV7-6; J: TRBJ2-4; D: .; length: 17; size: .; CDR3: CASSLYRTLLAKNIQYF; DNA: TGTGCCAGCAGCTTATACCGGACCCTACTAGCCAAAAACATTCAGTACTTC
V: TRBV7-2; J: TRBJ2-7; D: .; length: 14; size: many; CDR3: CASSLVGGANEQYF; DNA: TGTGCCAGCAGCTTAGTCGGTGGGGCCAACGAGCAGTACTTC
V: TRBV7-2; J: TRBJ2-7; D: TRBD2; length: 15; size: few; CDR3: CASTPSGGGTYEQYF; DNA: TGTGCCAGCACCCCCTCCGGGGGGGGAACCTACGAGCAGTACTTC
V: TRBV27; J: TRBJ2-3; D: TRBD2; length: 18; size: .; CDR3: CASSYTGTSGGAADTQYF; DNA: TGTGCCAGCAGCTATACCGGGACTAGCGGGGGGGCGGCAGATACGCAGTATTTT
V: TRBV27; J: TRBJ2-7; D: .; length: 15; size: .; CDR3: CASSLSLGIHHEQYF; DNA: TGTGCCAGCAGTTTATCGTTAGGGATCCATCACGAGCAGTACTTC
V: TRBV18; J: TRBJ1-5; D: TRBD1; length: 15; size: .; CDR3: CASSRGQGPNQPQHF; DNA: TGTGCCAGCTCACGAGGACAGGGACCCAATCAGCCCCAGCATTTT
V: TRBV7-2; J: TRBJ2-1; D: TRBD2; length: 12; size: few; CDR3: CASTDLRGVGFF; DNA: TGTGCCAGCACCGATCTACGGGGGGTGGGGTTCTTC
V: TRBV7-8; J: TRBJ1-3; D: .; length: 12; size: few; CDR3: CASTATGNTIYF; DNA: TGTGCCAGCACCGCCACTGGAAACACCATATATTTT
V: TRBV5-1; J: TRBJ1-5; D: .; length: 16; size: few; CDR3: CASSPTPADSNQPQHF; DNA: TGCGCCAGCAGCCCAACGCCGGCAGATAGCAATCAGCCCCAGCATTTT
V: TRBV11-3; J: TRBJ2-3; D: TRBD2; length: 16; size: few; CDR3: CASSFGLAGDTDTQYF; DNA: TGTGCCAGCAGCTTCGGCCTAGCGGGCGACACAGATACGCAGTATTTT
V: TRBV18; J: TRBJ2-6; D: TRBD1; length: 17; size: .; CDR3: CASSPGQFRSGANVLTF; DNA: TGTGCCAGCTCACCGGGACAGTTTCGCTCTGGGGCCAACGTCCTGACTTTC
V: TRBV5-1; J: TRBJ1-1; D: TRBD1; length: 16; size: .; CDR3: CASSRGDGQGRTEAFF; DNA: TGCGCCAGCAGCAGGGGCGATGGACAGGGGCGGACTGAAGCTTTCTTT
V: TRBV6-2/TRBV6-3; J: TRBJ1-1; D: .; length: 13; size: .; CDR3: CASSYAGDTEAFF; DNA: TGTGCCAGCAGTTATGCAGGTGACACTGAAGCTTTCTTT
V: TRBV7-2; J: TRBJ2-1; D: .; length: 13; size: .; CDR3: CASSRGPRVEQFF; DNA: TGTGCCAGCAGTCGGGGACCGAGGGTCGAGCAGTTCTTC
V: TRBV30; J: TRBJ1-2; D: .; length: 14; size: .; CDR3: CAWPGLGGTGGYTF; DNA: TGTGCCTGGCCTGGTCTCGGAGGGACGGGTGGCTACACCTTC
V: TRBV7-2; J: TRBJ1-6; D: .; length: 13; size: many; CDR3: CASSLTTNSPLHF; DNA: TGTGCCAGCAGCCTAACGACCAATTCACCCCTCCACTTT